The present TCR beta chain was sequenced within a study of T-cell reconstitution after alpha-beta-depleted transplantation in children. Study conclusions and caveats: Certain patients had high TCRbeta diversity at day 60, and it came from recipient T cells and thymic progenitors that survived. At one year after transplant, newly produced T cells mostly accounted for T-cell counts and diversity.

This CDR3 has 13 residues. Trimming pared 2 bases from V and 10 bases from J, leaving 9 bases between. During its preparation, the TCRbeta library received unique molecular identifiers. TCRdb called the PCR reads again in MiXCR, with one record for every CDR3 protein. The sample has over 45,000 distinct CDR3 sequences, approximately 6% seen once. This clonotype was detected ten times or more. The antigen is unknown. The chain links TRBV12-3 or TRBV12-4 to TRBJ1-6; D is unclear. This clonotype originated in a female patient aged 2-9 years who had a stem cell transplant for aplastic anemia, so the T cells may come from the graft donor. The material sequenced was PBMCs, mostly from graft donor cells, taken 60 days after TCRalphabeta/CD19-depleted stem cell transplant. CDR3 bases: TGTGCCAGCAGTTTAACCCCGCCCTCACCCCTCCACTTT. Its protein is CASSLTPPSPLHF.